The rows below give T cell receptor beta chains drawn from one sample of a study of cytomegalovirus exposure and HLA in healthy donors. Sequencing was performed with immunoSEQ multiplex PCR; in TCRdb, only in-frame clones are kept and a portion is missing. The data contain 160,000 or so clones, roughly 79% of them singletons. Material for sequencing was PBMCs. The source of these receptors is a man aged 35 to 55 in good health and CMV-seronegative. The CDR3 runs from the conserved cysteine through the conserved F or W. Fields, in order: V gene, D gene, J gene, clone size, CDR3 protein, CDR3 DNA. The D gene is left open where the match is weak. Some rows mark clone size as missing; the rest say once, few, many or name a class of expanded clone.

>TRBV19|NA|TRBJ1-2|medium-sized
CASVPQGRNYGYTF
TGTGCCAGTGTCCCACAGGGAAGGAACTATGGCTACACCTTC
>TRBV7-9|TRBD1|TRBJ2-3|few
CASSPGQGTDTQYF
TGTGCCAGCAGCCCAGGACAGGGGACAGATACGCAGTATTTT
>TRBV7-3|NA|TRBJ1-2|few
CASSLSQDYGYTF
TGTGCCAGCAGCTTATCGCAGGACTATGGCTACACCTTC
>TRBV28|NA|TRBJ2-1|NA
CASSPREGRGNEQFF
TGTGCCAGCAGTCCCCGAGAGGGCCGGGGCAATGAGCAGTTCTTC
>TRBV5-4|TRBD1|TRBJ1-2|NA
CASSTGTGANYGYTF
TGTGCCAGCAGCACCGGGACAGGGGCCAACTATGGCTACACCTTC
>TRBV7-8|NA|TRBJ2-1|few
CASSSLVGNEQFF
TGTGCCAGCAGCTCCCTAGTCGGGAATGAGCAGTTCTTC
>TRBV5-1|TRBD1|TRBJ1-3|once
CASSWGTGGTGNTIYF
TGCGCCAGCAGCTGGGGGACAGGGGGAACTGGAAACACCATATATTTT
>TRBV2|NA|TRBJ1-1|NA
CASTDPVANTEAFF
TGTGCCAGCACCGACCCGGTAGCGAACACTGAAGCTTTCTTT
>TRBV9|TRBD1|TRBJ1-4|NA
CASSVSRTGGSYEKLFF
TGTGCCAGCAGCGTATCCCGGACAGGGGGCAGCTATGAAAAACTGTTTTTT
>TRBV6-6|TRBD1|TRBJ1-5|NA
CASSYRRDRDNQPQHF
TGTGCCAGCAGTTACCGCCGGGACAGGGACAATCAGCCCCAGCATTTT
>TRBV2|TRBD1|TRBJ2-6|NA
CASTPGQGRSGANVLTF
TGTGCCAGCACCCCAGGACAGGGGCGCTCTGGGGCCAACGTCCTGACTTTC
>TRBV5-1|NA|TRBJ2-2|NA
CASTSEGFTGELFF
TGCGCCAGCACCTCCGAGGGCTTCACCGGGGAGCTGTTTTTT
>TRBV4-2|TRBD1|TRBJ1-2|NA
CASSQEGTGLGNTF
TGTGCCAGCAGCCAAGAAGGGACAGGGCTCGGAAACACCTTC
>TRBV6-5|NA|TRBJ1-5|NA
CASSQSREGQPQHF
TGTGCCAGCAGTCAGTCCAGGGAAGGTCAGCCCCAGCATTTT
>TRBV4-1|NA|TRBJ1-5|NA
CASSQVGGGQPQHF
TGCGCCAGCAGCCAAGTTGGGGGCGGACAGCCCCAGCATTTT
>TRBV9|NA|TRBJ2-1|NA
CASSVDRSSYNEQFF
TGTGCCAGCAGCGTTGACAGGTCAAGTTACAATGAGCAGTTCTTC
>TRBV2|TRBD1|TRBJ1-5|once
CAEPTSTGERSNQPQHF
TGTGCCGAACCTACGTCGACAGGGGAGAGAAGCAATCAGCCCCAGCATTTT
>TRBV6-5|NA|TRBJ2-2|NA
CASSLGGFGTGELFF
TGTGCCAGCAGTTTGGGGGGTTTCGGTACCGGGGAGCTGTTTTTT
>TRBV7-6|NA|TRBJ1-2|NA
CASSLDKNYGYTF
TGTGCCAGCAGCCTAGACAAGAACTATGGCTACACCTTC
>TRBV15|NA|TRBJ2-1|NA
CATSRGQIDEQFF
TGTGCCACCAGCAGAGGGCAGATTGATGAGCAGTTCTTC
>TRBV6-1|NA|TRBJ1-1|NA
CASNRQGTTLKAFF
TGTGCCAGCAATCGTCAGGGGACCACTCTAAAAGCTTTCTTT
>TRBV28|NA|TRBJ2-7|NA
CASRLGLAYYEQYF
TGTGCCAGCAGGCTAGGGCTAGCGTACTACGAGCAGTACTTC
>TRBV7-9|NA|TRBJ2-2|NA
CASSPIRQDTGELFF
TGTGCCAGCAGCCCCATCCGACAGGACACCGGGGAGCTGTTTTTT
>TRBV30|NA|TRBJ2-6|NA
CAWLLKEGSSGANVLTF
TGTGCCTGGTTACTGAAGGAGGGGAGCTCTGGGGCCAACGTCCTGACTTTC
>TRBV11-3|NA|TRBJ1-1|NA
CASSFLVNTEAFF
TGTGCCAGCAGCTTCCTTGTTAACACTGAAGCTTTCTTT
>TRBV9|NA|TRBJ2-5|NA
CASSVDSLGGETQYF
TGTGCCAGCAGCGTAGACTCCCTTGGAGGGGAGACCCAGTACTTC
>TRBV7-2|NA|TRBJ1-5|few
CASSLQGTGNQPQHF
TGTGCCAGCAGCTTACAGGGGACCGGCAATCAGCCCCAGCATTTT
>TRBV5-1|NA|TRBJ2-1|NA
CASRPVFRGLAHNEQFF
TGCGCCAGCAGACCTGTATTCCGTGGACTTGCACACAATGAGCAGTTCTTC
>TRBV2|NA|TRBJ2-1|few
CASNGAYNEQFF
TGTGCCAGCAACGGAGCCTACAATGAGCAGTTCTTC
>TRBV19|NA|TRBJ2-3|NA
CASSMRTDTQYF
TGTGCCAGTAGTATGAGAACGGATACGCAGTATTTT
>TRBV28|NA|TRBJ2-7|once
CASSGGAGYHEQYF
TGTGCCAGCAGTGGCGGGGCGGGGTACCACGAGCAGTACTTC
>TRBV10-1|TRBD2|TRBJ2-7|NA
CASSETSGRFDEQYF
TGCGCCAGCAGTGAGACTAGCGGGAGGTTTGACGAGCAGTACTTC
>TRBV28|TRBD2|TRBJ2-2|NA
CASSRDYRLNSGELFF
TGTGCCAGCAGCAGGGACTATCGTCTTAACAGCGGGGAGCTGTTTTTT
>TRBV2|NA|TRBJ1-4|NA
CASSEGRVTYEKLFF
TGTGCCAGCAGTGAAGGAAGAGTAACTTATGAAAAACTGTTTTTT
>TRBV13|TRBD2|TRBJ2-7|NA
CASSSGLDSYEQYF
TGTGCCAGCAGCTCTGGACTAGATTCCTACGAGCAGTACTTC
>TRBV5-1|TRBD2|TRBJ2-1|NA
CASSTGLAGVSEQFF
TGCGCCAGCAGCACGGGACTAGCGGGAGTTAGTGAGCAGTTCTTC
>TRBV7-3|TRBD2|TRBJ2-2|NA
CASSSRASGTGELFF
TGTGCCAGCAGCTCCCGGGCTAGCGGCACCGGGGAGCTGTTTTTT
>TRBV19|NA|TRBJ2-2|NA
CASSHLRQVRAGELFF
TGTGCCAGTAGCCACCTCCGACAGGTTCGTGCCGGGGAGCTGTTTTTT
>TRBV2|TRBD1|TRBJ1-1|NA
CASSADRGGRTEAFF
TGTGCCAGCAGTGCGGACAGGGGAGGCAGGACTGAAGCTTTCTTT
>TRBV5-1|TRBD2|TRBJ2-7|NA
CASSHPGLAPYEQYF
TGCGCCAGCAGCCACCCTGGACTAGCCCCCTACGAGCAGTACTTC
>TRBV7-3|TRBD1|TRBJ1-1|once
CASSPPDRVNTEAFF
TGTGCCAGCAGCCCGCCCGACAGGGTGAACACTGAAGCTTTCTTT
>TRBV5-1|NA|TRBJ2-7|NA
CASSQSLLPGAYEQYF
TGCGCCAGCAGCCAATCGTTGCTTCCAGGGGCCTACGAGCAGTACTTC
>TRBV7-6|TRBD1|TRBJ1-4|NA
CASSTGQGNEKLFF
TGTGCCAGCAGCACGGGACAGGGGAATGAAAAACTGTTTTTT
>TRBV5-8|NA|TRBJ2-5|NA
CASSFITQYF
TGTGCCAGCAGCTTTATTACCCAGTACTTC
>TRBV18|NA|TRBJ2-7|NA
CASSPFPVRAYEQYF
TGTGCCAGCTCACCCTTTCCGGTTCGGGCCTACGAGCAGTACTTC
>TRBV6-5|NA|TRBJ2-1|few
CASSRGPYNEQFF
TGTGCCAGCAGCCGAGGGCCCTACAATGAGCAGTTCTTC
>TRBV10-3|NA|TRBJ2-2|NA
CAISEGRGNTGELFF
TGTGCCATCAGTGAAGGTCGCGGGAACACCGGGGAGCTGTTTTTT
>TRBV5-4|TRBD2|TRBJ2-7|NA
CASSPVAGADEQYF
TGTGCCAGCTCGCCTGTAGCGGGAGCCGACGAGCAGTACTTC